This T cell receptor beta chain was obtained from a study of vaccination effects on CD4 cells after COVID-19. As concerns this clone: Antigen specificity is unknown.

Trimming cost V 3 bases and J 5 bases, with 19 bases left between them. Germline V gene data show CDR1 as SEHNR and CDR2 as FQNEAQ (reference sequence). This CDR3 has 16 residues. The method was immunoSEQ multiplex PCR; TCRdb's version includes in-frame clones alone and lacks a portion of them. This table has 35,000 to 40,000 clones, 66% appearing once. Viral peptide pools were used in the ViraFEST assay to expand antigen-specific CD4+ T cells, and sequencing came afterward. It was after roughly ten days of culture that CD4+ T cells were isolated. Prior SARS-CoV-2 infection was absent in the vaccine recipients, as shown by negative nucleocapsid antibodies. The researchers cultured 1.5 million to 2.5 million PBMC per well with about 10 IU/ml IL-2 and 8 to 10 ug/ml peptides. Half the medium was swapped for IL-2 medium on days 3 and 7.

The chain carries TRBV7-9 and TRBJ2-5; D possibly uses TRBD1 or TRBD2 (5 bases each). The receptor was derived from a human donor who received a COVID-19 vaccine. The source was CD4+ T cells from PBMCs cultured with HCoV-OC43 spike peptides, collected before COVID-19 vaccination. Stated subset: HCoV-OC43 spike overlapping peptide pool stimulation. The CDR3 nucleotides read TGTGCCAGCAGCTTCCCCTGGGGGTTAAGGGGTGAGACCCAGTACTTC. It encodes CASSFPWGLRGETQYF. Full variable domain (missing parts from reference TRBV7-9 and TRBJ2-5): DTGVSQNPRHKITKRGQNVTFRCDPISEHNRLYWYRQTLGQGPEFLTYFQNEAQLEKSRLLSDRFSAERPKGSFSTLEIQRTEQGDSAMYLCASSFPWGLRGETQYFGPGTRLLVL.